A single sample is the source of the 3 T cell receptor beta chains below, sequenced in a study of CD8+CD57+ T cells in acquired aplastic anemia. Genomic DNA acted as the template from which TCR beta VDJ combination and CDR3 sequence profiling were carried out. One entry per CDR3 protein results from TCRdb running MiXCR on the reads. Counted here are 150,000 to 200,000 distinct CDR3 sequences, 55% to 70% occurring once; the ten biggest clones make up 45% to 50%. Sequenced sample: sorted CD4+, CD8+, or CD8+CD57+ T cells (not recorded which) from PBMCs. The receptors were gathered from a human donor in good health.

The chain links TRBV12-3 or TRBV12-4 to TRBJ1-1; 8 positions match TRBD1. Unmatched junction bases numbered 7, after V lost 9 bases and J lost 4 bases. This CDR3 contains 13 residues. CDR3 residues: CASQRTGGTEAFF. The CDR3 DNA follows: TGTGCCAGTCAACGAACAGGGGGCACTGAAGCTTTCTTT.

A few counts support this clonotype. The chain employs TRBV9 and TRBJ2-7; D perhaps matches TRBD2 (7 bases). The CDR3 loop spans 16 amino acids. Trimming removed 2 bases from V and 2 bases from J, with 17 bases in between. The germline V gene has CDR1 SGDLS and CDR2 YYNGEE. The CDR3 loop reads CASSVRGGWEPYEQYF. The CDR3 region has the DNA TGTGCCAGCAGCGTGAGGGGGGGATGGGAACCCTACGAGCAGTACTTC.

There are many counts of this clonotype. This rearrangement joins TRBV24-1 to TRBJ2-3, with 12 bases aligning to TRBD2. The CDR3 runs 18 residues. Germline CDR1 is KGHDR and CDR2 is SFDVKD. V lost 0 bases and J lost 6; bases outside the gene matches: 9. The CDR3 DNA is TGTGCCACCAGTGATTTGCATCGGACTAGCGGGAATGATGATACGCAGTATTTT. Residues: CATSDLHRTSGNDDTQYF.